The text below deals with one TCR beta chain. The count of this clonotype is one. Its target antigen remains unknown. No base quality values were provided; no much bigger clone lies one nucleotide off. One read is thin evidence. The data were taken from a study of T cell repertoires in cytomegalovirus infection (dated by TCRdb to 2018 to 2020). About the investigation overall: Peptide stimulations targeted recently identified HLA-C-restricted CMV epitopes, whose presentation resists viral immunomodulation, together with well-studied HLA-B-restricted epitopes. The HLA type of each donor mattered for the analysis, because public TCR beta signatures pointed to carriage of CMV infection along with the matching HLA type. Beyond this particular receptor, the publication reports: The ex vivo response was dominated by HLA-C-restricted CMV-specific TCR beta clonotypes, which also provided the single most frequent clonotype in two of eight donors. Carriers of CMV infection plus the relevant HLA type were discriminated by the cumulative frequency of public TCR beta family members in the study cohort and in an independent roughly 370-donor cohort.

The sequencing machine was an Illumina HiSeq 1500. In-frame beta chains were kept once TCRdb had trimmed the public reads at Q25 with fastp and called clones with MiXCR. CDR3 protein duplicates are merged, each entry listing the most common genes and DNA. For this sample there are approximately 390,000 distinct CDR3 sequences; approximately 30% appear just once. The ten largest clones capture approximately 13% of the sample. The CDR3 sequence holds 14 residues, the cysteine and phenylalanine included. Just the 42-base CDR3 DNA is kept, in frame starting at base 1. V trim: 5 bases; J trim: 3 bases; unmatched bases: 6. CDR1 is given as LNHDA and CDR2 as SQIVND, both from the germline V gene (reference sequence). The sample's treatment or condition label, in plain terms: in vitro stimulation with specific CMV peptide epitopes to enrich CMV-specific T cells.

This sample comprised cultured PBMCs, obtained from culture after CMV antigen stimulation. This chain joins TRBV19 to TRBJ1-2, with 7 bases in between that match TRBD1. This TCR came from a human donor in good health (CMV status not recorded). Some clones in this sample may be carry-over from other donors' samples. The DNA sequence is given as TGTGCCAGTAGTTACCGGGACAGCTACTATGGCTACACCTTC. This codes for CASSYRDSYYGYTF.